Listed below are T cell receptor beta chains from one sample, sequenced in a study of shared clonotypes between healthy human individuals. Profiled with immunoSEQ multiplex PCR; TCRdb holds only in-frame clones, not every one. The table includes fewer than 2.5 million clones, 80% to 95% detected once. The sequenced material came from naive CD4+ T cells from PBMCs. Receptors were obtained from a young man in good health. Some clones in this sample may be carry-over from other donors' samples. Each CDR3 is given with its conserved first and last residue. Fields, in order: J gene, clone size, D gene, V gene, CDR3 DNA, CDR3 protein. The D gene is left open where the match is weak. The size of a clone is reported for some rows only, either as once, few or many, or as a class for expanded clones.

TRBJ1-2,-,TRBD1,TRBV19,TGTGCCAGTACCGTGGACAGGGCTTCCTATGGCTACACCTTC,CASTVDRASYGYTF
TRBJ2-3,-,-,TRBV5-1,TGCGCCAGCAGCTCGATCAAATCCACAGATACGCAGTATTTT,CASSSIKSTDTQYF
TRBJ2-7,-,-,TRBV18,TGTGCCAGCTCACCACTAGCGTCAACGGACGAGCAGTACTTC,CASSPLASTDEQYF
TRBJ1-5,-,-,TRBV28,TGTGCCAGCAGGGACCCCAATCAGCCCCAGCATTTT,CASRDPNQPQHF
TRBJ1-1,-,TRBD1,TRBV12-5,TGTGCTAGTGGTCGGGACAGCCTGAACACTGAAGCTTTCTTT,CASGRDSLNTEAFF
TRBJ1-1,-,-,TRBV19,TGTGCCAGTACACTCCACCTGGGACCGACGAACACTGAAGCTTTCTTT,CASTLHLGPTNTEAFF
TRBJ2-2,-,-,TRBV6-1,TGTGCCAGCAGTGTTTACAGGGAGGACACCGGGGAGCTGTTTTTT,CASSVYREDTGELFF
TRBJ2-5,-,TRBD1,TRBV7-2,TGTGCCAGCAGCTTTGGCAGGGGGCAAGAGACCCAGTACTTC,CASSFGRGQETQYF
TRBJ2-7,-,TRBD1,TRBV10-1,TGCGCCAGCAGTGAGCCGTCGGGACAGCGTCCCTACGAGCAGTACTTC,CASSEPSGQRPYEQYF
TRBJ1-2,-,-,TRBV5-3,TGTGCCAGAAGCTTGACTCTTGACATCACTAACTATGGCTACACCTTC,CARSLTLDITNYGYTF
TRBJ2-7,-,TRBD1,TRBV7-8,TGTGCCAGCAGCGTAAGCCGGGACAGGGTTTACGAGCAGTACTTC,CASSVSRDRVYEQYF
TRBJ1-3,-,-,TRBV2,TGTGCCAGCAGGCCCGAGGTCTTGAACACCATATATTTT,CASRPEVLNTIYF
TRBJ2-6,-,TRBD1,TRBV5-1,TGCGCCAGCAGCTACAATCGACAGGGGAACCGTGGGGCCAACGTCCTGACTTTC,CASSYNRQGNRGANVLTF
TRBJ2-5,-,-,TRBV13,TGTGCCAGCAGCTTATTCTCGGTTTGGTACCAAGAGACCCAGTACTTC,CASSLFSVWYQETQYF
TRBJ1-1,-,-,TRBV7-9,TGTGCCAGCAGGGTGGGTACTGAAGCTTTCTTT,CASRVGTEAFF
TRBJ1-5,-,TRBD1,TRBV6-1,TGTGCCAGCAGTACCGGGACAGGGCTTAATCAGCCCCAGCATTTT,CASSTGTGLNQPQHF
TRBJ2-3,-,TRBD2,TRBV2,TGTGCCAGGGGGACTCCGGGACTAGCGGGAGATGCAGATACGCAGTATTTT,CARGTPGLAGDADTQYF
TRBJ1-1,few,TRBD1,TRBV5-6,TGTGCCAGCAGCTCGTGGACAGGGTCTCGGGGTAACACTGAAGCTTTCTTT,CASSSWTGSRGNTEAFF
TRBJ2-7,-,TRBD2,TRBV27,TGTGCCAGCAGTTCACTCGGACTAGCGGCCTACGAGCAGTACTTC,CASSSLGLAAYEQYF
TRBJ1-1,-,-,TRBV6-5,TGTGCCAGCACCCCCCTTCGTGGGTCTGAAGCTTTCTTT,CASTPLRGSEAFF
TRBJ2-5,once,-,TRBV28,TGTGCCAGCAGTTTAGGCAGTCCCAGGACCCAGTACTTC,CASSLGSPRTQYF
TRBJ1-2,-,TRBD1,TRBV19,TGTGCCAGTAGTTCCCCGGGACAGGGAAATTATGGCTACACCTTC,CASSSPGQGNYGYTF
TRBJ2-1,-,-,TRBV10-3,TGTGCCATCAGTGGGGACGGAGTCCCGAAGCAGTTCTTC,CAISGDGVPKQFF
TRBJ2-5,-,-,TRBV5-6,TGTGCCAGCAGCTTATCGGGGGCCCAAGAGACCCAGTACTTC,CASSLSGAQETQYF
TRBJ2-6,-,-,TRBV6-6,TGTGCCAGCAGTTACGGGATAGCTGGGGCCAACGTCCTGACTTTC,CASSYGIAGANVLTF
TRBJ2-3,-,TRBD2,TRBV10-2,TGCGCCAGCAACCAAGCCGGGACTAGCGGGAGCACAGATACGCAGTATTTT,CASNQAGTSGSTDTQYF
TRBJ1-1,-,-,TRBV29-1,TGCAGCGCCCAAGAGGGGATGAACACTGAAGCTTTCTTT,CSAQEGMNTEAFF
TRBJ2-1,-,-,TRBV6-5,TGTGCCAGCAGGAATACCGGGGACAATGAGCAGTTCTTC,CASRNTGDNEQFF